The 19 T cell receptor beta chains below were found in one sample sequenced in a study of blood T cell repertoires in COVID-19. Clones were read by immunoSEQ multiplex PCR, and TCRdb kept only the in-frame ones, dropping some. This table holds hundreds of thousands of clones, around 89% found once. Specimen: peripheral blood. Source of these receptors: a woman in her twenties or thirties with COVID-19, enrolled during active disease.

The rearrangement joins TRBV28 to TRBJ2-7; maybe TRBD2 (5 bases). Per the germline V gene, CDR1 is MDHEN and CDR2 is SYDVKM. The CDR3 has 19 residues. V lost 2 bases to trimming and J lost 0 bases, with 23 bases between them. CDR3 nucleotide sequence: TGTGCCAGCAGTTTAACCCCCTCAGAGTTTGGAGGTAGCTCCTACGAGCAGTACTTC. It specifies CASSLTPSEFGGSSYEQYF.

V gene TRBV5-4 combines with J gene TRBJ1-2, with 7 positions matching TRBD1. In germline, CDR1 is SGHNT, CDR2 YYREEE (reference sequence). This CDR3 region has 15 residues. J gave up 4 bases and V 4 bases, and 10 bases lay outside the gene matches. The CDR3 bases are TGTGCCAGCAGCGTACAGACAGGGCAGAGCTATGGCTACACCTTC. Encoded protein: CASSVQTGQSYGYTF.

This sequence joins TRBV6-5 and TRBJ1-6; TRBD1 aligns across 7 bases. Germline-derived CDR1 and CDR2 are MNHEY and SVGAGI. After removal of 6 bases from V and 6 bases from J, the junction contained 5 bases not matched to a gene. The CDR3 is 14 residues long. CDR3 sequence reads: CASSRGTANSPLHF. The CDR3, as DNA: TGTGCCAGCAGCCGAGGGACAGCTAATTCACCCCTCCACTTT.

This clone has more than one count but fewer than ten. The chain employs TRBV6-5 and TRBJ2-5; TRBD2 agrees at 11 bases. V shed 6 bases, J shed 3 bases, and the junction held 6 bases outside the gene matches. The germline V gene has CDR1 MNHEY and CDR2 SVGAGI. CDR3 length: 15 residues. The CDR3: CASSVLAGDKETQYF. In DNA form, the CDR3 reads TGTGCCAGCAGCGTACTAGCGGGAGATAAAGAGACCCAGTACTTC.

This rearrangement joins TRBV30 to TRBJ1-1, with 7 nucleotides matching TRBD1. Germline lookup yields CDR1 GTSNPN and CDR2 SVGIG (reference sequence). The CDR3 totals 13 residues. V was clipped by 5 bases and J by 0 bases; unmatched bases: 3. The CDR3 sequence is CAWGTDMNTEAFF. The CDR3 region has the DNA TGTGCCTGGGGGACAGACATGAACACTGAAGCTTTCTTT.

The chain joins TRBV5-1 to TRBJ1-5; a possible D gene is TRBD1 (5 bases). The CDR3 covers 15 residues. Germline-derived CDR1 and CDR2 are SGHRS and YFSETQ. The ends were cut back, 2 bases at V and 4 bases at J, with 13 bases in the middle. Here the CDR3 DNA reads TGCGCCAGCAGCTTCGGGGAGGGGATGAATCAGCCCCAGCATTTT. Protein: CASSFGEGMNQPQHF.

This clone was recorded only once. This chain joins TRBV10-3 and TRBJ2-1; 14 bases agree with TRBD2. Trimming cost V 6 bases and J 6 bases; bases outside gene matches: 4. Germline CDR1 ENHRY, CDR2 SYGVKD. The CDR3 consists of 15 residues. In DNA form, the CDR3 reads TGTGCCATCAGCCCGGGACTAGCGGGGGCCAATGAGCAGTTCTTC. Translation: CAISPGLAGANEQFF.

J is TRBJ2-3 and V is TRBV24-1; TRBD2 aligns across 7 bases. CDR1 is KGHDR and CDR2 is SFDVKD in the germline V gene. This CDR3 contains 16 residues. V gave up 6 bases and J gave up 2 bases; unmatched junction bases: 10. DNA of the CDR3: TGTGCCACCAGTCTGGCGGGAGTAATTGACACAGATACGCAGTATTTT. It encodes CATSLAGVIDTDTQYF.

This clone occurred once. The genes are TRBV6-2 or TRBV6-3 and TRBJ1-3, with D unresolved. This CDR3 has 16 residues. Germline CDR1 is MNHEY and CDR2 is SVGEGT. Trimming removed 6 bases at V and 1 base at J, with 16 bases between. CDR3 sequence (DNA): TGTGCCAGCAGCCTCCCCCCCCACAGATCTGGAAACACCATATATTTT. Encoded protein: CASSLPPHRSGNTIYF.

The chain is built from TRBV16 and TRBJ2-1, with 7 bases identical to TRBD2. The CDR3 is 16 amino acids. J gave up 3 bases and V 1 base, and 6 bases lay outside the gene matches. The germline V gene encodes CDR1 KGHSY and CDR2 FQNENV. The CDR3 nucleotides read TGTGCCAGCAGCCAATTGGCGGGAGTATTCTACAATGAGCAGTTCTTC. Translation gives CASSQLAGVFYNEQFF.

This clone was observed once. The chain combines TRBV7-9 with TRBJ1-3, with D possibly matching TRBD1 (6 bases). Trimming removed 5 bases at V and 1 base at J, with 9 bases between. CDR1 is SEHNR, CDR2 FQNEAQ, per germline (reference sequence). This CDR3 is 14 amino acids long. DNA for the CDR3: TGTGCCAGCAGCCCGCAGGGGTCTGGAAACACCATATATTTT. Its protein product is CASSPQGSGNTIYF.

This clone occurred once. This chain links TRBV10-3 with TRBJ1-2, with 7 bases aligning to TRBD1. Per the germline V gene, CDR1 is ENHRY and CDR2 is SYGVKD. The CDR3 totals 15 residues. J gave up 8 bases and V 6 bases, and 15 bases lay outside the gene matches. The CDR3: CAIRPNDDRVAGYTF. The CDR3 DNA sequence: TGTGCCATCAGACCGAATGACGACAGGGTGGCCGGCTACACCTTC.

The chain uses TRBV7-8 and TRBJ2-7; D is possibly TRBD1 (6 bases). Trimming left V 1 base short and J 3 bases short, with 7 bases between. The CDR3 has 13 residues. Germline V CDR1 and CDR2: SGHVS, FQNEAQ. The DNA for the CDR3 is TGTGCCAGCAGCTTAGTGGACAGCTACGAGCAGTACTTC. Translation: CASSLVDSYEQYF.

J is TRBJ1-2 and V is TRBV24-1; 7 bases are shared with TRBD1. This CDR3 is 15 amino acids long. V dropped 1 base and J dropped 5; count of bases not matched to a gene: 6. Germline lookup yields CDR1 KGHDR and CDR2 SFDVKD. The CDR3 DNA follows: TGTGCCACCAGTGATTTTTCTCAGGGGGAGTATGGCTACACCTTC. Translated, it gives CATSDFSQGEYGYTF.

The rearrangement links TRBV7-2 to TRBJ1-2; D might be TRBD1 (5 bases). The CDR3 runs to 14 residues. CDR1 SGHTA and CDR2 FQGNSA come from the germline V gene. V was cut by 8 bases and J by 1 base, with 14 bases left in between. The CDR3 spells CASQGPGINYGYTF. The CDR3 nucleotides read TGTGCCAGCCAGGGTCCAGGGATTAACTATGGCTACACCTTC.

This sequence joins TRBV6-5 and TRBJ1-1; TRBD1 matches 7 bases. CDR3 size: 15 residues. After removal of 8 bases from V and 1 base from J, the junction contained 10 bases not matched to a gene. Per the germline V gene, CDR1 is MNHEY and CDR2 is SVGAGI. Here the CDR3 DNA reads TGTGCCAGCGGGGTAGGACAGGATGGGAACACTGAAGCTTTCTTT. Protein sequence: CASGVGQDGNTEAFF.

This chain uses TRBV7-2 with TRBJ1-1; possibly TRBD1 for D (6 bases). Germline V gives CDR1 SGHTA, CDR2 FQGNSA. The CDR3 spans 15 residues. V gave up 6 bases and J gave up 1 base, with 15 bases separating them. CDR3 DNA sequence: TGTGCCAGCAGTGTCCAGGGGCCTGGGAACACTGAAGCTTTCTTT. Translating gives CASSVQGPGNTEAFF.

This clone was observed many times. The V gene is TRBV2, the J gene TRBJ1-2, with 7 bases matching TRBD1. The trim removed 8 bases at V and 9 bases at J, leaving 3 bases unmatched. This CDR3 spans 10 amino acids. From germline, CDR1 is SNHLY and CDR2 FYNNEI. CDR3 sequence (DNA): TGTGCCAGCGGGGACAGCCGCTACACCTTC. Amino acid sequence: CASGDSRYTF.

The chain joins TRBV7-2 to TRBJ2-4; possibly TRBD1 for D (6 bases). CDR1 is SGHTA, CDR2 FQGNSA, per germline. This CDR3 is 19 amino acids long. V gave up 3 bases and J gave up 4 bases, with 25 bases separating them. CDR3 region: CASSFWGLSQIGAKNIQYF. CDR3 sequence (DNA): TGTGCCAGCAGCTTCTGGGGGCTATCTCAAATAGGGGCGAAAAACATTCAGTACTTC.